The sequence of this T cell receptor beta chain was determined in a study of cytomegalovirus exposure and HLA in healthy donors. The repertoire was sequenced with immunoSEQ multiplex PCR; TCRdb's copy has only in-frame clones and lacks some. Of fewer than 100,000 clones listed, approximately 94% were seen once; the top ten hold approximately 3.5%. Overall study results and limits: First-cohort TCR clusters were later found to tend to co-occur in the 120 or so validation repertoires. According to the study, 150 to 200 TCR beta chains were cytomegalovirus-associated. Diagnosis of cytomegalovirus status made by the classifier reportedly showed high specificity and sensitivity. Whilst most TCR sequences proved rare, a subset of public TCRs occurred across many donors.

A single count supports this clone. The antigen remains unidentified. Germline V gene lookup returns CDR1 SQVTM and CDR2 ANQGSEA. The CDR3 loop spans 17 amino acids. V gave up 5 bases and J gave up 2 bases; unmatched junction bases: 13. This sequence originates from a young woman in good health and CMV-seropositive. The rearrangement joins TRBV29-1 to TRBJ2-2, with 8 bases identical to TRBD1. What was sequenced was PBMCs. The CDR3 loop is CSVIFGQGGPNTGELFF. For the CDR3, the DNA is TGCAGCGTTATTTTTGGACAGGGAGGCCCTAACACCGGGGAGCTGTTTTTT.